This passage covers 26 T cell receptor beta chains from one sample sequenced in a study of blood T cells in healthy people across ages. For the second PCR, which ran for 7 to 11 cycles, a sample-barcoded 5' primer and a J-beta primer mix were used. Using its own MiXCR run on the 5' RACE reads, TCRdb lists one record per CDR3 protein. This table holds 1.5 million to 2 million distinct CDR3 sequences, 30% to 40% found once. Input material: blood. The receptors stem from a woman aged 25-40 years in good health.

The chain uses TRBV5-6 and TRBJ2-1; 14 nucleotides match TRBD2. V lost 2 bases to trimming and J lost 8 bases; unmatched junction nucleotides: 6. The CDR3 contains 16 residues. Per the germline V gene, CDR1 is SGHDT and CDR2 is YYEEEE. CDR3 in amino acids: CASSFMRLAGGDEQFF. CDR3 coding DNA: TGTGCCAGCAGCTTCATGCGACTAGCGGGGGGGGATGAGCAGTTCTTC.

With regard to this clonotype: The junction and the germline gene differ at one end; a read error may be behind it. CDR3 DNA sequence: TGTGCCGGCAGCTTAGAAGTCCTGTACAATGAGCAGTTCTTC. Protein sequence: CAGSLEVLYNEQFF. The chain links TRBV11-2 to TRBJ2-1; D remains ambiguous. The length of the CDR3 is 14 residues. Germline assignment: CDR1 SGHAT and CDR2 FQNNGV.

This clonotype was recorded a few times. The chain has TRBV7-8 and TRBJ2-1; no firm D call. The CDR3 totals 12 residues. V lost 5 bases, J lost 7 bases, and 9 bases lay in between. CDR1 and CDR2 (germline): SGHVS, FQNEAQ. CDR3 in DNA: TGTGCCAGCAGCGGAAATGGGAATGAGCAGTTCTTC. Its protein product is CASSGNGNEQFF.

This clonotype came up a few times. The chain recombines TRBV24-1 with TRBJ2-5, with D unresolved. Trimming took off 3 bases at V and 5 bases at J, with 12 bases between the two ends. The CDR3 length is 14 residues. CDR1 is KGHDR and CDR2 is SFDVKD in the germline V gene. CDR3 coding DNA: TGTGCCACCAGTGATCGACTCGCCGGGGAGACCCAGTACTTC. The encoded protein is CATSDRLAGETQYF.

A note on this clonotype: One end of the junction fails to match germline, which may point to a read error. The chain links TRBV4-1 to TRBJ2-7, with D perhaps TRBD2 (6 bases). Germline CDR1 MGHRA, CDR2 YSYEKL. The CDR3 length is 16 residues. The CDR3 DNA follows: TGCGCCAGCAACCAAGTGTTCGGGAGTTTGTCCTACGAGCAGTACTTC. It encodes CASNQVFGSLSYEQYF.

This clonotype was found a few times. The chain has TRBV20-1 and TRBJ2-7; D is ambiguous. Germline V gene sequence: CDR1 DFQATT, CDR2 SNEGSKA (reference sequence). The CDR3 extends over 13 amino acids. For the CDR3, the DNA is TGCAGCCCCCTCTCTGGCGGAACCTACGAGCAGTACTTC. Translation gives CSPLSGGTYEQYF.

This clonotype appeared a few times. The chain employs TRBV12-3 or TRBV12-4 and TRBJ1-2, with D uncertain. V lost 7 bases and J 7 bases, leaving 13 bases between the germline ends. The CDR3 runs to 12 residues. CDR3 in amino acids: CASTAGMRGYTF. The CDR3 coding sequence is TGTGCCAGCACCGCCGGGATGCGTGGCTACACCTTC.

This clonotype was found many times. This sequence joins TRBV15 and TRBJ2-1, with TRBD1 matching over 11 bases. The CDR3 is made up of 18 amino acids. With V trimmed by 0 bases and J by 7 bases, 11 bases remained unmatched. Germline lookup yields CDR1 LNHNV and CDR2 YYDKDF (reference sequence). The CDR3 nucleotides are TGTGCCACCAGCAGAGACCCCGGACAGGGGGCGAAAGGGAATGAGCAGTTCTTC. It translates to CATSRDPGQGAKGNEQFF. Using reference TRBV15 and TRBJ2-1 for the parts outside the CDR3, the full variable domain is DAMVIQNPRYQVTQFGKPVTLSCSQTLNHNVMYWYQQKSSQAPKLLFHYYDKDFNNEADTPDNFQSRRPNTSFCFLDIRSPGLGDTAMYLCATSRDPGQGAKGNEQFFGPGTRLTVL.

Notes on this clonotype: One end of the junction fails to match germline, which may point to a read error. The chain couples TRBV5-4 to TRBJ2-3; no clear D. Germline V gene data show CDR1 as SGHNT and CDR2 as YYREEE (reference sequence). The length of the CDR3 is 13 residues. CDR3 in amino acids: CANSLQGTDTQYF. Written as DNA, the CDR3 is TGTGCCAACAGCTTGCAGGGCACAGATACGCAGTATTTT.

The chain employs TRBV20-1 and TRBJ2-7; tentative D call: TRBD2 (6 bases). Trimming removed 5 bases at V and 4 bases at J, with 24 bases between. CDR3 length: 16 amino acids. Germline V CDR1 and CDR2: DFQATT, SNEGSKA (reference sequence). The CDR3 nucleotides read TGCAGTGCTGATGCAGCTGAACGGGAGATAACTTACGAGCAGTACTTC. This encodes CSADAAEREITYEQYF.

This chain joins TRBV7-2 and TRBJ1-5, with D perhaps matching TRBD1 (5 bases). Germline V gene data show CDR1 as SGHTA and CDR2 as FQGNSA. Trimming shortened V by 1 base and J by 5 bases, and 12 bases separated the two germline ends. The CDR3 has 15 amino acids. CDR3 protein: CASSLGVTDYQPQHF. The CDR3 coding sequence is TGTGCCAGCAGCTTAGGGGTGACAGATTATCAGCCCCAGCATTTT.

There are a few counts of this clonotype. The V call is TRBV15, the J call TRBJ2-7; D tentatively fits TRBD1 or TRBD2 (5 bases each). CDR3 length: 15 amino acids. Germline lookup yields CDR1 LNHNV and CDR2 YYDKDF (reference sequence). Deletions cut 1 base from V and 3 bases from J, with 13 bases between. The CDR3 DNA reads as TGTGCCACCAGCAGAGGTACGACAGACTACTACGAGCAGTACTTC. The encoded protein is CATSRGTTDYYEQYF.

In the case of this clonotype: Its ends do not fully match the called genes, so a read error is possible. This chain uses TRBV13 with TRBJ2-5; 8 bases map to TRBD1. Germline V gene sequence: CDR1 PRHDT, CDR2 FYEKMQ (reference sequence). The CDR3 covers 13 residues. In nucleotides, the CDR3 is TGTGCCAGCAGCCTAGGACAGGGAAGCGTGCAGTACTTC. This gives the protein CASSLGQGSVQYF. Looking up the rest from reference TRBV13 and TRBJ2-5 gives the full variable domain: AAGVIQSPRHLIKEKRETATLKCYPIPRHDTVYWYQQGPGQDPQFLISFYEKMQSDKGSIPDRFSAQQFSDYHSELNMSSLELGDSALYFCASSLGQGSVQYFGPGTRLLVL.

This clonotype was detected a few times. The chain employs TRBV14 and TRBJ2-7; TRBD1 might be the D (6 bases). CDR1 is SGHDN, CDR2 FVKESK, per germline. Deletions cut 4 bases from V and 5 bases from J, with 15 bases between. The CDR3 runs 14 residues. This chain's CDR3 is CASSLAGVSNEQYF. CDR3 DNA sequence: TGTGCCAGCAGCCTGGCAGGGGTCTCGAACGAGCAGTACTTC.

The gene calls are TRBV9 and TRBJ2-3, with TRBD2 matching over 7 bases. This CDR3 contains 17 residues. V lost 6 bases and J lost 2; bases outside the gene matches: 15. CDR1 is SGDLS and CDR2 is YYNGEE in the germline V gene. For the CDR3, the DNA is TGTGCCAGCACCAGCACCTCTAGCGGATTACTCACAGATACGCAGTATTTT. Its translation is CASTSTSSGLLTDTQYF. Full variable domain (remainder filled in from reference TRBV9 and TRBJ2-3): DSGVTQTPKHLITATGQRVTLRCSPRSGDLSVYWYQQSLDQGLQFLIQYYNGEERAKGNILERFSAQQFPDLHSELNLSSLELGDSALYFCASTSTSSGLLTDTQYFGPGTRLTVL.

The DNA for the CDR3 is TGTGCCAGCCGACGACAGGGGGTGGAGACCCAGTACTTC. It is translated as CASRRQGVETQYF. The chain uses TRBV14 and TRBJ2-5; 9 bases are shared with TRBD1. The germline gives CDR1 SGHDN, CDR2 FVKESK. This CDR3 has 13 residues. The junction had 6 bases not matched to a gene; V was cut back by 8 bases and J by 5 bases.

This clonotype was seen repeatedly, ten times or more. The rearrangement links TRBV10-3 to TRBJ2-7, with 7 bases lining up with TRBD2. Looked up from germline, CDR1 is ENHRY and CDR2 is SYGVKD. CDR3 length: 15 amino acids. The V gene end was trimmed by 8 bases and the J gene end by 1 base; junction bases not matched to a gene: 11. DNA for the CDR3: TGTGCCATCTCCCGGGTAGCGGGTACGTCCTACGAGCAGTACTTC. As protein: CAISRVAGTSYEQYF.

This clonotype was counted many times. The chain links TRBV29-1 to TRBJ2-3, with D perhaps matching TRBD2 (6 bases). Germline CDR1 reads SQVTM; CDR2 reads ANQGSEA. CDR3 length: 16 amino acids. Trimming stripped 0 bases from V and 2 bases from J, with 15 bases between. The CDR3 region has the DNA TGCAGCGTTGAAGACCGGGGACTCGACCCCACAGATACGCAGTATTTT. It codes for CSVEDRGLDPTDTQYF.

The chain couples TRBV5-4 to TRBJ2-3; D is unresolved. V lost 5 bases to trimming and J lost 6 bases, with 13 bases between them. The CDR3 sequence is 13 residues long. Germline V CDR1 and CDR2: SGHNT, YYREEE (reference sequence). The CDR3 sequence is CASRPLTGDTQYF. The CDR3 bases are TGTGCCAGCAGACCCCTCACGGGCGATACGCAGTATTTT.

This chain connects TRBV9 to TRBJ1-2; D is unresolved. Trimming removed 1 base at V and 2 bases at J, with 9 bases between. This CDR3 has 14 residues. Germline values: CDR1 SGDLS, CDR2 YYNGEE. Here the CDR3 DNA reads TGTGCCAGCAGCGTAAGTTTGACAAACTATGGCTACACCTTC. Amino acid sequence: CASSVSLTNYGYTF.

This clonotype turned up a few times. This chain uses TRBV27 with TRBJ2-3; TRBD1 agrees at 10 bases. J gave up 4 bases and V 5 bases, and 6 bases lay outside the gene matches. CDR3 length equals 15 residues. CDR1 and CDR2 from the germline V gene are MNHEY and SMNVEV (reference sequence). The CDR3 DNA reads TGTGCCAGCAGTCCGACAGGGGGCGGAGCAGATACGCAGTATTTT. The encoded protein is CASSPTGGGADTQYF.

This clonotype was observed many times. V is TRBV20-1 and J is TRBJ2-7; 7 nucleotides agree with TRBD1. Germline CDR1 DFQATT, CDR2 SNEGSKA (reference sequence). This CDR3 has 14 residues. The CDR3 bases are TGCAGCGCGCTGGAAGAACGACAGGGCTACGAGCAGTACTTC. Its protein product is CSALEERQGYEQYF.

The chain joins TRBV4-2 to TRBJ1-5, with TRBD1 matching over 10 bases. This CDR3 spans 15 amino acids. Germline CDR1 and CDR2: LGHNA and YNFKEQ. V shed 5 bases, J shed 5 bases, and the junction held 6 bases outside the gene matches. CDR3 nucleotides: TGTGCCAGCAGCTCCCGGACAGGGGGGGATCAGCCCCAGCATTTT. This codes for CASSSRTGGDQPQHF.

In this sample, this clonotype turned up once. The chain carries TRBV27 and TRBJ2-1; 10 nucleotides match TRBD2. The CDR3 is 13 residues long. Per germline, CDR1 MNHEY and CDR2 SMNVEV (reference sequence). The ends lost 10 bases at V and 14 bases at J; junction bases unmatched: 14. Written as DNA, the CDR3 is TGTGCCACCGGAGCGGAGCGGGGGGGCTCAAAGTTCTTC. It is translated as CATGAERGGSKFF.

This clonotype occurred once. The gene calls are TRBV20-1 and TRBJ2-7; D might be TRBD2 (5 bases). Germline V lookup: CDR1 DFQATT, CDR2 SNEGSKA (reference sequence). Trimming removed 0 bases from V and 7 bases from J, with 22 bases in between. This CDR3 spans 16 amino acids. CDR3 protein: CSARDLSGSSYNEQYF. The CDR3 DNA reads as TGCAGTGCTAGAGATCTGAGCGGTAGCTCCTACAATGAGCAGTACTTC.

The genes are TRBV4-1 and TRBJ2-1; D call uncertain. In germline, CDR1 is MGHRA, CDR2 YSYEKL. CDR3 length equals 15 residues. The V end lost 0 bases, the J end lost 4 bases, and 10 bases lay between the germline ends. The CDR3 is CASSQDRSTYNEQFF. The CDR3 nucleotides read TGCGCCAGCAGCCAAGATCGGAGCACTTACAATGAGCAGTTCTTC.